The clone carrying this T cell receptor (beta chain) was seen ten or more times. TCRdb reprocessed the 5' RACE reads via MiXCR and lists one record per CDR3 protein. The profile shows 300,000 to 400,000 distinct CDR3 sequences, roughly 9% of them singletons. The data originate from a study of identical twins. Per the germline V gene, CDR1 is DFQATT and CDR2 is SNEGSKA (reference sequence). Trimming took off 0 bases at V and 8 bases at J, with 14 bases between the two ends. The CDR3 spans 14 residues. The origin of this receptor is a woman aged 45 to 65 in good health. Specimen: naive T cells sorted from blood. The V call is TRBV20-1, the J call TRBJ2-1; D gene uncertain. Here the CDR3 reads CSARDVYFVDEQFF. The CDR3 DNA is TGCAGTGCTAGAGATGTCTATTTCGTCGATGAGCAGTTCTTC.